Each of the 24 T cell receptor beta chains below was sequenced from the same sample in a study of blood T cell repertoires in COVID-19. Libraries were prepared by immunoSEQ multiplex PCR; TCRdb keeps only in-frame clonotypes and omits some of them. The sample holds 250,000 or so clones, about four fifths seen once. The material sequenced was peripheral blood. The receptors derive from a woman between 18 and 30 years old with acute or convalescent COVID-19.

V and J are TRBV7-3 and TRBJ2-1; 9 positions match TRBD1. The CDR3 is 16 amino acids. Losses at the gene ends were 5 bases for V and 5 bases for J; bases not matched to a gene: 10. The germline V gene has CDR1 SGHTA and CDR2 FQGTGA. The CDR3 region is CASSLSGQGYDNEQFF. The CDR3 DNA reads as TGTGCCAGCAGCCTGTCTGGACAGGGGTACGACAATGAGCAGTTCTTC.

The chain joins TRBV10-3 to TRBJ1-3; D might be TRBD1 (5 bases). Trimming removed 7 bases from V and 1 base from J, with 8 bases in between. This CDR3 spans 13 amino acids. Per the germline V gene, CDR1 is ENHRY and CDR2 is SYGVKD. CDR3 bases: TGTGCCATCACCGACAGTTCTGGAAACACCATATATTTT. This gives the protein CAITDSSGNTIYF.

This CDR3 is CASNGLASLGSGEQYF. DNA for the CDR3: TGTGCCAGCAACGGACTAGCTAGTCTCGGCTCTGGCGAGCAGTACTTC. The V call is TRBV27, the J call TRBJ2-7; TRBD2 matches at 8 bases. The CDR3 spans 16 residues. Germline values: CDR1 MNHEY, CDR2 SMNVEV (reference sequence). Trimming removed 7 bases from V and 6 bases from J; junction bases left unmatched: 17.

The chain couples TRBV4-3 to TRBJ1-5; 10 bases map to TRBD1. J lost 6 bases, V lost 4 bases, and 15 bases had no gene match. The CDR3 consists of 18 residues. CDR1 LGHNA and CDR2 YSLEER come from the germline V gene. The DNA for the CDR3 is TGCGCCAGCAGCCTTGCTTATCCACCGGGACAGGGGAGTCAGCCCCAGCATTTT. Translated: CASSLAYPPGQGSQPQHF.

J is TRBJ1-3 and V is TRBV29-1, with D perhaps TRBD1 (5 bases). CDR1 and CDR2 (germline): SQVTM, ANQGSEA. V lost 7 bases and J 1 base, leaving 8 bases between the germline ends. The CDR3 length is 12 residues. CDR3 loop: CSGTFSGNTIYF. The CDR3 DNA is TGCAGCGGGACATTTTCTGGAAACACCATATATTTT.

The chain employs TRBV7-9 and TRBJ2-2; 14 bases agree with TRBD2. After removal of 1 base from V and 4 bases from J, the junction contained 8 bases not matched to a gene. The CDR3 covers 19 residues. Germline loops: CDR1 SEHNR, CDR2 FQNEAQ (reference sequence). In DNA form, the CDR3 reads TGTGCCAGCAGCTTAGGAAAGGGACTAGCGGGAGTTGGCACCGGGGAGCTGTTTTTT. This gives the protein CASSLGKGLAGVGTGELFF.

The CDR3 loop is CASSLFTGYEQYF. The CDR3 DNA reads TGTGCCAGCAGCTTATTTACGGGCTACGAGCAGTACTTC. The chain is built from TRBV7-3 and TRBJ2-7; unclear D gene. The length of the CDR3 is 13 residues. The germline CDR1 and CDR2 sequences are SGHTA and FQGTGA. V was cut by 2 bases and J by 3 bases, with 8 bases left in between.

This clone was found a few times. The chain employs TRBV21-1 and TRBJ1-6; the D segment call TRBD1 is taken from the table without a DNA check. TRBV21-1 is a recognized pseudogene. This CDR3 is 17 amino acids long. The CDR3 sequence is CASSKVNRGYHNSPLHF. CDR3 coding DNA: TGTGCCAGCAGCAAAGTTAACAGGGGTTACCATAATTCACCCCTCCACTTT.

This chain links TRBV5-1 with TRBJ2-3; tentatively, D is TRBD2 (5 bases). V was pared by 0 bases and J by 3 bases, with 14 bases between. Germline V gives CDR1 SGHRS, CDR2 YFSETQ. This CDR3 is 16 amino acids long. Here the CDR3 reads CASSLDSGSRTDTQYF. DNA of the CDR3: TGCGCCAGCAGCTTGGATTCGGGGAGTCGTACAGATACGCAGTATTTT. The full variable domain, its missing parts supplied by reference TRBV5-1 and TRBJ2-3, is KAGVTQTPRYLIKTRGQQVTLSCSPISGHRSVSWYQQTPGQGLQFLFEYFSETQRNKGNFPGRFSGRQFSNSRSEMNVSTLELGDSALYLCASSLDSGSRTDTQYFGPGTRLTVL.

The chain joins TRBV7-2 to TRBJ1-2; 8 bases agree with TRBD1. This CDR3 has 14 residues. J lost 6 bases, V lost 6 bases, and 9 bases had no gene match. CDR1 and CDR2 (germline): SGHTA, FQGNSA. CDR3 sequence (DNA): TGTGCCAGCAGTTACGGACAGGGAGTAAATGGCTACACCTTC. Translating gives CASSYGQGVNGYTF.

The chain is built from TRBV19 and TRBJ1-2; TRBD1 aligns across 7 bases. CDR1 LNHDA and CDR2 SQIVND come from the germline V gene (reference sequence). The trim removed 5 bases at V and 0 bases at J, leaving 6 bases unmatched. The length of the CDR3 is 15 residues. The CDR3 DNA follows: TGTGCCAGTAGTGTCGGGACAGACTCTAACTATGGCTACACCTTC. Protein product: CASSVGTDSNYGYTF.

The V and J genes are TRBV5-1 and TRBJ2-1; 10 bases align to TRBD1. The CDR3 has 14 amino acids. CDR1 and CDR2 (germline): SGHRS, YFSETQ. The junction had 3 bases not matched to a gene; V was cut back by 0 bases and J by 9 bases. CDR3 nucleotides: TGCGCCAGCAGCTTGGGGGGACAGGGGATTGAGCAGTTCTTC. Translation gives CASSLGGQGIEQFF.

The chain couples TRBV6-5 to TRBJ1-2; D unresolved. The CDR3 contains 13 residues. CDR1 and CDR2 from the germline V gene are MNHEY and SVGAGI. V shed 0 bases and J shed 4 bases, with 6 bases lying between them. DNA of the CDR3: TGTGCCAGCAGTTACTCGGCAGTCTATGGCTACACCTTC. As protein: CASSYSAVYGYTF.

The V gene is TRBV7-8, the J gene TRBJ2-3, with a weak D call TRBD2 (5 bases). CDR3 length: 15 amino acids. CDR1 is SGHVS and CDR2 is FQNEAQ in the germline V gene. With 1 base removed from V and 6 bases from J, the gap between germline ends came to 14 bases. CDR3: CASSLVDSTRDTQYF. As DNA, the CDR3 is TGTGCCAGCAGCTTAGTGGACTCCACCAGGGATACGCAGTATTTT. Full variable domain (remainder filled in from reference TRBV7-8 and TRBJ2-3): GAGVSQSPRYKVAKRGQDVALRCDPISGHVSLFWYQQALGQGPEFLTYFQNEAQLDKSGLPSDRFFAERPEGSVSTLKIQRTQQEDSAVYLCASSLVDSTRDTQYFGPGTRLTVL.

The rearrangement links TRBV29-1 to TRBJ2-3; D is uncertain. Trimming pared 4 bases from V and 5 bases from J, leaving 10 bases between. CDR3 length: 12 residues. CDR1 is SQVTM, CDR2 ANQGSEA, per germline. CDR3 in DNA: TGCAGCGTTGCGCGGCACGGAGATACGCAGTATTTT. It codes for CSVARHGDTQYF.

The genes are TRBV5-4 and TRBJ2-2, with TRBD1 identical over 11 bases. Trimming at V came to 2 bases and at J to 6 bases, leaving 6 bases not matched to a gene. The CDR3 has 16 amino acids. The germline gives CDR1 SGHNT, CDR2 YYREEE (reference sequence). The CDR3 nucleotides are TGTGCCAGCAGCTTTGCCGGGACAGGGGGGCCCGGGGAGCTGTTTTTT. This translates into CASSFAGTGGPGELFF.

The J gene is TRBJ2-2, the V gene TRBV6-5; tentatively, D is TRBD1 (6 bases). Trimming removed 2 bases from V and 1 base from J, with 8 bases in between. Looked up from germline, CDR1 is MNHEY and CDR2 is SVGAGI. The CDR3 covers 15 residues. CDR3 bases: TGTGCCAGCAGTTACGAGGGGGTGAACACCGGGGAGCTGTTTTTT. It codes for CASSYEGVNTGELFF.

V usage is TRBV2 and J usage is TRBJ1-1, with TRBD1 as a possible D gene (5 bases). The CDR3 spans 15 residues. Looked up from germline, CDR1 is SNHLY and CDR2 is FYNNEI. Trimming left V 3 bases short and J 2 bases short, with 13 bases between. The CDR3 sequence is CASSDDQGINTEAFF. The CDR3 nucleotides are TGTGCCAGCAGTGATGATCAGGGAATAAACACTGAAGCTTTCTTT.

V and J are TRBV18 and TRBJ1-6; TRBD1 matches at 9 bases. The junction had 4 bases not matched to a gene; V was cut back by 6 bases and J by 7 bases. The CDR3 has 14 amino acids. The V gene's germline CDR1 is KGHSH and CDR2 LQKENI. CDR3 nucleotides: TGTGCCAGCTCCCGGGACAGGGTCAATTCACCCCTCCACTTT. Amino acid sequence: CASSRDRVNSPLHF.

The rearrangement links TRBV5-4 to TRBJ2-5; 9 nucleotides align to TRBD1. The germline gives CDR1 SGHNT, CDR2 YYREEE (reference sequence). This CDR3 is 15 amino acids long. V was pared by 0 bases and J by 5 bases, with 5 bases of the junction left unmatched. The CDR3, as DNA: TGTGCCAGCAGCTTGGGACAGGGGGAATGGGAGACCCAGTACTTC. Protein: CASSLGQGEWETQYF.

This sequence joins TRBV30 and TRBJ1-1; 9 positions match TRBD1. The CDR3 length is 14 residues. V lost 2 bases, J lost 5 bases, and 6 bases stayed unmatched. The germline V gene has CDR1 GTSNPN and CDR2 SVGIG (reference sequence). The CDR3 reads CAWSLTGGRTEAFF. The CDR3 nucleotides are TGTGCCTGGAGTTTGACAGGGGGGAGGACTGAAGCTTTCTTT.

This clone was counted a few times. DNA for the CDR3: TGCGCCAGCAGTGGTCAGACAGGTGGGTACGAGCAGTACTTC. Its translation is CASSGQTGGYEQYF. The V call is TRBV5-1, the J call TRBJ2-7, with D possibly TRBD1 on 6 matching bases. V dropped 5 bases and J dropped 4 bases, with 16 bases sitting between them. CDR1 is SGHRS, CDR2 YFSETQ, per germline. The length of the CDR3 is 14 residues.

CDR3 DNA sequence: TGTGCCAGCAGCCCCGCGTACAATGAGCAGTTCTTC. The encoded protein is CASSPAYNEQFF. This chain uses TRBV6-2 or TRBV6-3 with TRBJ2-1, with D unresolved. V dropped 6 bases and J dropped 4 bases, with 7 bases sitting between them. This CDR3 has 12 residues. In germline, CDR1 is MNHEY, CDR2 SVGEGT.

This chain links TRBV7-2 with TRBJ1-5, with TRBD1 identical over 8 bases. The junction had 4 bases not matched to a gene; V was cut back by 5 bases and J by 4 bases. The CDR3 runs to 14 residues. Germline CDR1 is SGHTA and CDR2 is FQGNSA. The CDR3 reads CASSTGQGNQPQHF. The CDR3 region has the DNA TGTGCCAGCAGCACCGGACAGGGAAATCAGCCCCAGCATTTT.